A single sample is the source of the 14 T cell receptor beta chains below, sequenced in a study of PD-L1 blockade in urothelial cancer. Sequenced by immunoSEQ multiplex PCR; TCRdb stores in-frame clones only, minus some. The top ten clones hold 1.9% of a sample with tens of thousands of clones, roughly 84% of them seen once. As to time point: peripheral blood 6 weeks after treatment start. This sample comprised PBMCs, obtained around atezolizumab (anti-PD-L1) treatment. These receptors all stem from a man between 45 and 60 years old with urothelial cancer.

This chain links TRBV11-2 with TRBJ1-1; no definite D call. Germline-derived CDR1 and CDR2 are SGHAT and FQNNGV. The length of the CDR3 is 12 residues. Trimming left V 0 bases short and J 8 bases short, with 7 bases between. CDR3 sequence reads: CASSLDRKEAFF. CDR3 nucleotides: TGTGCCAGCAGCTTAGACAGGAAAGAAGCTTTCTTT.

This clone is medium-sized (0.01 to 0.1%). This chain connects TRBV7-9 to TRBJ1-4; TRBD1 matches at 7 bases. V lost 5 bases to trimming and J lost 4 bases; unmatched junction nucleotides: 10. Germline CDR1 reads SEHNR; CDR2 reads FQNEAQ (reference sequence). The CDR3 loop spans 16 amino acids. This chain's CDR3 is CASSPWTGAINEKLFF. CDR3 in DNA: TGTGCCAGCAGCCCCTGGACAGGCGCGATTAATGAAAAACTGTTTTTT.

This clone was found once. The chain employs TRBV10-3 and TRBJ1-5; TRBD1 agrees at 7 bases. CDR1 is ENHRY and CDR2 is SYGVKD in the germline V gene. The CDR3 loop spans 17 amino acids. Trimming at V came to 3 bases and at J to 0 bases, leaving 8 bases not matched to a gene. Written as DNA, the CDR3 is TGTGCCATCAGTGATTCAGAAAGGGGGCGTAGCAATCAGCCCCAGCATTTT. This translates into CAISDSERGRSNQPQHF.

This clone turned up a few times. CDR3 coding DNA: TGTGCCAGCACCAAAGCCGGGACTCGGAGCGAGCAGTACTTC. It codes for CASTKAGTRSEQYF. The chain has TRBV27 and TRBJ2-7; possibly TRBD2 for D (6 bases). CDR3 length: 14 residues. Trimming took off 7 bases at V and 6 bases at J, with 19 bases between the two ends. Germline CDR1 is MNHEY and CDR2 is SMNVEV (reference sequence).

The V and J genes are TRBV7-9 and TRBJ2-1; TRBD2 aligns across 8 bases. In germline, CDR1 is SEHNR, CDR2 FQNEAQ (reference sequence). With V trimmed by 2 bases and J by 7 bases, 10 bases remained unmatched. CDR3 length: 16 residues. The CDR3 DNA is TGTGCCAGCAGCTTAATTGCGGGGGGTGGATGGAATGAGCAGTTCTTC. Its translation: CASSLIAGGGWNEQFF.

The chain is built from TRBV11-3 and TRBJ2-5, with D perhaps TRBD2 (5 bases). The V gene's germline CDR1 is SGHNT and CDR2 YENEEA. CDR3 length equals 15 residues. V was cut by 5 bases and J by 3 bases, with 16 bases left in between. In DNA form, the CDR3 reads TGTGCCAGCAGCCGCTGGGGAGATAACGAAGAGACCCAGTACTTC. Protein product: CASSRWGDNEETQYF.

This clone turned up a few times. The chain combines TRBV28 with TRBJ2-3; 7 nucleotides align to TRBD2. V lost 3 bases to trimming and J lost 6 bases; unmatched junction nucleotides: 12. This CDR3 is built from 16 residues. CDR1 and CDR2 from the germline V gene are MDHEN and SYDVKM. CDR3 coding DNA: TGTGCCAGCAGTTTGGTAACTAGCGCCACTCGGGATACGCAGTATTTT. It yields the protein CASSLVTSATRDTQYF.

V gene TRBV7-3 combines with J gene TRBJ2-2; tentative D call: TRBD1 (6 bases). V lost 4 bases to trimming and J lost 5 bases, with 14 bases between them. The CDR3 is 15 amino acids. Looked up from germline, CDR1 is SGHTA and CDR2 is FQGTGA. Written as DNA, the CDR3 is TGTGCCAGCAGCTCAACCCAAAGGGGGACCGGGGAGCTGTTTTTT. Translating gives CASSSTQRGTGELFF.

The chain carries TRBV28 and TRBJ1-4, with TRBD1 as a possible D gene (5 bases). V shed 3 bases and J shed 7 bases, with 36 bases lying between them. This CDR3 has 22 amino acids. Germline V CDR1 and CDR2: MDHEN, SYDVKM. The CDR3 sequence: CASSFFIVGGRNLPEAIEKLFF. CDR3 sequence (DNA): TGTGCCAGCAGTTTTTTCATAGTGGGGGGACGGAACCTACCTGAAGCCATTGAAAAACTGTTTTTT.

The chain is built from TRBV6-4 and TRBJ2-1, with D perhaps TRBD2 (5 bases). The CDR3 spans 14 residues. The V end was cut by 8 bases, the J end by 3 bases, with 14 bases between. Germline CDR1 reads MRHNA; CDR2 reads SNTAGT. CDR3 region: CASSSEGSYNEQFF. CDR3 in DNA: TGTGCCAGCTCTTCAGAGGGTAGCTACAATGAGCAGTTCTTC.

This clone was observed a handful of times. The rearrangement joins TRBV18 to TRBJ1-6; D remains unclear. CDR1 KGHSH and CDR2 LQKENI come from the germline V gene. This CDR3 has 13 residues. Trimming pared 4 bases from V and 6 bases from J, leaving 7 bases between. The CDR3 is CASSLNFNSPLHF. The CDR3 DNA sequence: TGTGCCAGCTCACTTAACTTTAATTCACCCCTCCACTTT.

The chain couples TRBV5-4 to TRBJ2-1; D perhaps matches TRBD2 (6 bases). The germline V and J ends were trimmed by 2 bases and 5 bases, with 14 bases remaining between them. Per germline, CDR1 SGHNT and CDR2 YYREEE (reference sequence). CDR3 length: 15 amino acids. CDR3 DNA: TGTGCCAGCAGCTTAGGCGGGGAAAAAGACAATGAGCAGTTCTTC. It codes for CASSLGGEKDNEQFF. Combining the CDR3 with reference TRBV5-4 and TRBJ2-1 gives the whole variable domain ETGVTQSPTHLIKTRGQQVTLRCSSQSGHNTVSWYQQALGQGPQFIFQYYREEENGRGNFPPRFSGLQFPNYSSELNVNALELDDSALYLCASSLGGEKDNEQFFGPGTRLTVL.

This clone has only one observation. In nucleotides, the CDR3 is TGTGCCAGCAGCTTAGATCGACTGCTAGCGGGGGCATGGCGCACCGGGGAGCTGTTTTTT. Its protein is CASSLDRLLAGAWRTGELFF. The J gene is TRBJ2-2, the V gene TRBV11-2; 10 nucleotides agree with TRBD2. The V and J ends lost 0 bases and 4 bases, in that order; junction bases with no gene match: 14. This CDR3 is 20 amino acids long. Per germline, CDR1 SGHAT and CDR2 FQNNGV.

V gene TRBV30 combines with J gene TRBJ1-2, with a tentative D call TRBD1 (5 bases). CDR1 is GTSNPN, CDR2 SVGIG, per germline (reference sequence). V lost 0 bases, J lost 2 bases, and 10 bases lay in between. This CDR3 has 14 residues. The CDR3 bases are TGTGCCTGGAGTGTACTGACAGCGAACTATGGCTACACCTTC. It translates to CAWSVLTANYGYTF.